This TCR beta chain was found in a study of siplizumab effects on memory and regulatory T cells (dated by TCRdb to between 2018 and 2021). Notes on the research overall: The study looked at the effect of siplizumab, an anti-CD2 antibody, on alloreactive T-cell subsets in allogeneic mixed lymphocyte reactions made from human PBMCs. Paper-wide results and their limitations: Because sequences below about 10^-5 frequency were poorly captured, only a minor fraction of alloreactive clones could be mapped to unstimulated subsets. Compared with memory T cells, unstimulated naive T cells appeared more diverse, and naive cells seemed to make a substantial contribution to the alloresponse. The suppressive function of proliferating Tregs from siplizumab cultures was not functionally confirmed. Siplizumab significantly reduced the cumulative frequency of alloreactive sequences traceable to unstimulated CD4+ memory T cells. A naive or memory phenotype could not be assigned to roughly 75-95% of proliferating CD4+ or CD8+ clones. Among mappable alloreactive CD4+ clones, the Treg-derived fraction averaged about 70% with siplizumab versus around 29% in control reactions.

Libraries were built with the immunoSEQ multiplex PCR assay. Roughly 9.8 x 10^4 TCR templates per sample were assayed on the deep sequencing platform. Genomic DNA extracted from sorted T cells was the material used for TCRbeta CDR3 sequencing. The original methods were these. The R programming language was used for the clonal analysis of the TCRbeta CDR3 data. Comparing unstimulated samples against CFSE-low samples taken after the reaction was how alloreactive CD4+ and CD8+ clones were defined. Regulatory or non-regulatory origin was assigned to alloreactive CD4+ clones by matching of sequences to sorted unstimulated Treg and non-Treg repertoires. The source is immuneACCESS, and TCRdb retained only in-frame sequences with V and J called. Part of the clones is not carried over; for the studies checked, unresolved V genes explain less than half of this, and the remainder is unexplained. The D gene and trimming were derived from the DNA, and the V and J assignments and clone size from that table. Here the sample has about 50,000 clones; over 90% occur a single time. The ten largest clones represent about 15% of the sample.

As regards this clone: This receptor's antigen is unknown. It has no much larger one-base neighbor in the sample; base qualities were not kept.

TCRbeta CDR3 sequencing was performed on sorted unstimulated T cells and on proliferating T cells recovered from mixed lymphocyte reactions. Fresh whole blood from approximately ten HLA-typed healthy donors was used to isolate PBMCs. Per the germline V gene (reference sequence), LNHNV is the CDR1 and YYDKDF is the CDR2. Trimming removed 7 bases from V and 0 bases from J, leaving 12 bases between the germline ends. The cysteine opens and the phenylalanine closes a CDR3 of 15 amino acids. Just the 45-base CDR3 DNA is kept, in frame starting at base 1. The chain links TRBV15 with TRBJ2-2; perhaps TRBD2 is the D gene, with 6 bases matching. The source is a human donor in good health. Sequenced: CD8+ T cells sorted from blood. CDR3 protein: CATTRLATNTGELFF. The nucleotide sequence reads TGTGCCACCACCAGGCTAGCGACGAACACCGGGGAGCTGTTTTTT.